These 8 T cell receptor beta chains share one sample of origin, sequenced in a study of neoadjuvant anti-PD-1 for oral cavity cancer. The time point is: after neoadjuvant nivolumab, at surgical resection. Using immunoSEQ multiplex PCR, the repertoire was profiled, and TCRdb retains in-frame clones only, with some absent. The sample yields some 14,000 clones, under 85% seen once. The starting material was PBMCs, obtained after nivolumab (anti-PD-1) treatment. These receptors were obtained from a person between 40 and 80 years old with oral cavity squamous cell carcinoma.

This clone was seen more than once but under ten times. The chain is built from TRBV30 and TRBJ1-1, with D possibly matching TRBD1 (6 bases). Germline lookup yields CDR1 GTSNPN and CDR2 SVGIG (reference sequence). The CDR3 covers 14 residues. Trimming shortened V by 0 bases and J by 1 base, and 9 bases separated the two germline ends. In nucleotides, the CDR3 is TGTGCCTGGAGTGTCAGGGGAAGGAACACTGAAGCTTTCTTT. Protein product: CAWSVRGRNTEAFF.

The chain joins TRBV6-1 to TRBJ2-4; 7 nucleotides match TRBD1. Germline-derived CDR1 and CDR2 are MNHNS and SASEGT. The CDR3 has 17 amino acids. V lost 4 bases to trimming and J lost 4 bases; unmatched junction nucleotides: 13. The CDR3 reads CASSARQGSPMKNIQYF. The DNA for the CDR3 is TGTGCCAGCAGTGCCCGACAGGGATCCCCCATGAAAAACATTCAGTACTTC.

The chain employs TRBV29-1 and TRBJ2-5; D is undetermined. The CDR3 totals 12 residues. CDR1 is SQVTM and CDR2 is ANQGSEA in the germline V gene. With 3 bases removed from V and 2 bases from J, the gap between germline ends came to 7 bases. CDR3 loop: CSVESRQETQYF. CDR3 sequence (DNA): TGCAGCGTTGAGAGTAGGCAAGAGACCCAGTACTTC.

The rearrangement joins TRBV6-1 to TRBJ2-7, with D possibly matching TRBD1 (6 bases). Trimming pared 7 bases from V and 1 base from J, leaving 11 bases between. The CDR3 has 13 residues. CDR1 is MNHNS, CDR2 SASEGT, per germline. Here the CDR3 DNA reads TGTGCCAGCATGGGCAGGGGATCCTACGAGCAGTACTTC. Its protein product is CASMGRGSYEQYF.

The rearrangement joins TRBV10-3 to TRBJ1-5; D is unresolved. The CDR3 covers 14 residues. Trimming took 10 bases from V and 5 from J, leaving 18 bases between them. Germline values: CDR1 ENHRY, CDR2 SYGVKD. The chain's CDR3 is CATRREGYHQPQHF. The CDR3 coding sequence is TGTGCCACCCGCCGAGAGGGATACCATCAGCCCCAGCATTTT.

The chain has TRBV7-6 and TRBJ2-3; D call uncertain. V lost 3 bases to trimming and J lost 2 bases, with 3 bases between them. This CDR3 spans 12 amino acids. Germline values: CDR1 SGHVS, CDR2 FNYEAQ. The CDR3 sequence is CASSFYTDTQYF. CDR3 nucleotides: TGTGCCAGCAGCTTTTACACAGATACGCAGTATTTT.

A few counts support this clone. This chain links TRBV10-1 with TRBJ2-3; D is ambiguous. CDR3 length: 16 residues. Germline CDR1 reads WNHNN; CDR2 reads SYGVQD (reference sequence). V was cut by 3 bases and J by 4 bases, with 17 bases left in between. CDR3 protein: CASSDAPVGQADTQYF. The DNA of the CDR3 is TGCGCCAGCAGTGATGCTCCGGTAGGCCAGGCAGATACGCAGTATTTT.

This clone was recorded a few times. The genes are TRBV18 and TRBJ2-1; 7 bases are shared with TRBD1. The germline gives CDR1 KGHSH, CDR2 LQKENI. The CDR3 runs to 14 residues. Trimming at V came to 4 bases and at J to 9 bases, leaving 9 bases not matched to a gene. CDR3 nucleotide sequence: TGTGCCAGCTCACGTTCTACAGGGGTCCCTGAGCAGTTCTTC. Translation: CASSRSTGVPEQFF.